Listed below are T cell receptor beta chains from one sample, sequenced in a study of blood T cell repertoires in COVID-19. Method: immunoSEQ multiplex PCR; TCRdb's copy keeps in-frame clones and lacks some. Of 200,000 to 250,000 clones in the sample, more than 70% are singletons; the top ten hold more than 10%. Sequences were obtained from peripheral blood. These receptors were collected from a human donor in a cohort sampled during active COVID-19. Each CDR3 is given with its conserved first and last residue. D genes are given only for firm matches. The size field is filled for only some rows; it gives once, few, many or a size class.

>TRBV5-1|NA|TRBJ2-1|few
TGCGCCAGCAGCCTGGACGCCGGGAAGGAGTTCTTC
CASSLDAGKEFF
>TRBV11-1|NA|TRBJ2-2|NA
TGTGCCAGCAGCTTACAAAGGGGGAGTTTGGCCGGGGAGCTGTTTTTT
CASSLQRGSLAGELFF
>TRBV4-1|NA|TRBJ1-4|NA
TGCGCCAGCAGCAAACGACACGATAATGAAAAACTGTTTTTT
CASSKRHDNEKLFF
>TRBV19|TRBD1|TRBJ2-3|NA
TGTGCCAGTAGGGGACAGGGGACAGATACGCAGTATTTT
CASRGQGTDTQYF
>TRBV5-8|TRBD2|TRBJ2-2|NA
TGTGCCAGCAGCAACGGGACTAGCGGGAGTAGGAGCACCGGGGAGCTGTTTTTT
CASSNGTSGSRSTGELFF
>TRBV9|NA|TRBJ2-7|NA
TGTGCCAGCAGCCATCCCGCGGGGACCCTAAGTACCGGGCAGTACTTC
CASSHPAGTLSTGQYF
>TRBV18|TRBD1|TRBJ1-2|NA
TGTGCCAGCTCCTTCACCCAACCGGGACAGGGGGCAAATAACTATGGCTACACCTTC
CASSFTQPGQGANNYGYTF
>TRBV28|TRBD1|TRBJ1-6|NA
TGTGCCAGCAGTCCCGAAACAGGGGCGGCTTATAATTCACCCCTCCACTTT
CASSPETGAAYNSPLHF
>TRBV9|NA|TRBJ2-7|NA
TGTGCCAGCAGCGTAGGGGCAGCCTACGAGCAGTACTTC
CASSVGAAYEQYF
>TRBV2|TRBD1|TRBJ1-5|few
TGTGCCAGCAGAGCAGGGGGGCCCAATCAGCCCCAGCATTTT
CASRAGGPNQPQHF
>TRBV7-9|TRBD2|TRBJ2-1|NA
TGTGCCAGCAGCTTTCTAGCGGGAGTGTCCTACAATGAGCAGTTCTTC
CASSFLAGVSYNEQFF
>TRBV28|TRBD1|TRBJ1-1|NA
TGTGCCAGCAGTCCCTCCGGGACAGTGAACACTGAAGCTTTCTTT
CASSPSGTVNTEAFF
>TRBV7-9|NA|TRBJ2-1|NA
TGTGCCAGCAGCTTTGCGGGGTCAAATGAGCAGTTCTTC
CASSFAGSNEQFF
>TRBV5-4|NA|TRBJ1-1|NA
TGTGCCAGCAGCTTGGCTCTGAACACTGAAGCTTTCTTT
CASSLALNTEAFF
>TRBV28|NA|TRBJ2-7|NA
TGTGCCAGCAGTTCCCCAAGCGGGCCAACCTACGAGCAGTACTTC
CASSSPSGPTYEQYF
>TRBV7-2|TRBD1|TRBJ2-1|NA
TGTGCCAGCAGCTTATGGAGTCAGGGGGTCTCCAGGGACAATGAGCAGTTCTTC
CASSLWSQGVSRDNEQFF
>TRBV3-1/TRBV3-2|NA|TRBJ2-4|NA
TGTGCCAGCAGCCTCCGGGGGGCCATTCAGTACTTC
CASSLRGAIQYF
>TRBV7-2|NA|TRBJ1-1|NA
TGTGCCAGCAGCTTAGTGGGACAAAGTATTACTGAAGCTTTCTTT
CASSLVGQSITEAFF
>TRBV24-1|TRBD1|TRBJ1-2|NA
TGTGCCACCAGCCAGGGGGCTATGAACTATGGCTACACCTTC
CATSQGAMNYGYTF
>TRBV29-1|NA|TRBJ2-7|NA
TGCAGCGTTGTAGTACCCTACGAGCAGTACTTC
CSVVVPYEQYF
>TRBV24-1|TRBD1|TRBJ1-4|NA
TGTGCCACCAGTGACCCGGGACAGGGGAATGAAAAACTGTTTTTT
CATSDPGQGNEKLFF
>TRBV19|TRBD2|TRBJ2-1|NA
TGTGCCAGTAGTAGAGTACTAGCGGGGGCGAGGGAGCAGTTCTTC
CASSRVLAGAREQFF
>TRBV19|TRBD2|TRBJ2-3|NA
TGTGCCAGTAGCCCTAGCGGTCTCGCAACAGATACGCAGTATTTT
CASSPSGLATDTQYF
>TRBV28|TRBD2|TRBJ2-3|NA
TGTGCCAGCAGTTTAAACAGCGGGAGAAAGACAGATACGCAGTATTTT
CASSLNSGRKTDTQYF
>TRBV7-2|TRBD2|TRBJ2-1|few
TGTGCCAGCAGCCCCGCGACTAGCGGGAGGGGTGAGCAGTTCTTC
CASSPATSGRGEQFF
>TRBV25-1|TRBD1|TRBJ2-7|few
TGTGCCTCAGTGGGGACAGGGTACTCCTACGAGCAGTACTTC
CASVGTGYSYEQYF
>TRBV18|TRBD2|TRBJ2-7|NA
TGTGCCAGCTCCCCCGGGACTAGCGCACCCGTATCCTACGAGCAGTACTTC
CASSPGTSAPVSYEQYF
>TRBV6-5|NA|TRBJ1-2|NA
TGTGCCAGCAGTTACGGCACTCCGGGAGATGGCTACACCTTC
CASSYGTPGDGYTF
>TRBV9|TRBD2|TRBJ2-3|NA
TGTGCCAGCAGCGTAGCGGTAGCGGGGGGCGGCACAGATACGCAGTATTTT
CASSVAVAGGGTDTQYF
>TRBV5-1|TRBD1|TRBJ2-5|NA
TGCGCCAGCAGCCCCGGGACAGCAAGAGAGACCCAGTACTTC
CASSPGTARETQYF
>TRBV29-1|NA|TRBJ1-2|NA
TGCAGCTCCCGGACAGACACTAACTATGGCTACACCTTC
CSSRTDTNYGYTF
>TRBV4-2|NA|TRBJ2-5|NA
TGTGCCAGCAGCCAAGGAGAGGGGAGGAAATGGGAGACCCAGTACTTC
CASSQGEGRKWETQYF
>TRBV7-9|NA|TRBJ2-1|few
TGTGCCGCCGGTGAGGGCCGCTACAATGAGCAGTTCTTC
CAAGEGRYNEQFF
>TRBV24-1|TRBD1|TRBJ2-7|once
TGTGCCACCAGTGATCCCGGGACAGGGGGCGACGAGCAGTACTTC
CATSDPGTGGDEQYF
>TRBV5-6|NA|TRBJ2-7|NA
TGTGCCAGCAGCCTCGGGACAAACGAGCAGTACTTC
CASSLGTNEQYF
>TRBV18|NA|TRBJ2-4|once
TGTGCCAGCTCACCAATCAACGGGGTCATGGAGGCCAAAAACATTCAGTACTTC
CASSPINGVMEAKNIQYF
>TRBV7-9|NA|TRBJ2-1|NA
TGTGCCAGCAGCTTCGCCCTAGGAACCTACAATGAGCAGTTCTTC
CASSFALGTYNEQFF
>TRBV7-2|NA|TRBJ2-7|NA
TGTGCCAGCAGCTATGGTGATGATCGGGCGGGCGAGCAGTACTTC
CASSYGDDRAGEQYF
>TRBV5-1|NA|TRBJ1-3|few
TGCGCCAGCAGCGACACAGGGAGAGGCACATATTTT
CASSDTGRGTYF
>TRBV11-2|TRBD2|TRBJ2-2|NA
TGTGCCAGCAGCCAAGGACTAGCGGGAGGTACCGGGGAGCTGTTTTTT
CASSQGLAGGTGELFF
>TRBV10-3|TRBD2|TRBJ2-7|NA
TGTGCCATCAGTGAAGGGACTAGCGGGTACGAGCAGTACTTC
CAISEGTSGYEQYF
>TRBV6-6|TRBD1|TRBJ1-1|NA
TGTGCCAGCAGGGTGCAGGGGGCGGAAGCTTTCTTT
CASRVQGAEAFF
>TRBV20-1|NA|TRBJ1-2|NA
TGCAGTGCTAGTACACCCGCTAACTATGGCTACACCTTC
CSASTPANYGYTF
>TRBV24-1|TRBD1|TRBJ2-2|few
TGTGCCACCAGTGATCCTCAGGGGGCGCGTACCGGGGAGCTGTTTTTT
CATSDPQGARTGELFF
>TRBV9|NA|TRBJ1-1|NA
TGTGCCAGCAGCTCAAGCGGGGGGTACGCCTCTAAGACTGAAGCTTTCTTT
CASSSSGGYASKTEAFF
>TRBV25-1|TRBD1|TRBJ1-4|NA
TGTGCCAGCAGCCCCGAGGGGACAGTTAATGAAAAACTGTTTTTT
CASSPEGTVNEKLFF
>TRBV3-1/TRBV3-2|TRBD1|TRBJ1-1|NA
TGTGCCAGCAGCCACTTATATACAGGGGTGCGGAACACTGAAGCTTTCTTT
CASSHLYTGVRNTEAFF
>TRBV7-9|NA|TRBJ1-1|NA
TGTGCCAGCAGCTCAGGTGATTTCCAGAACACTGAAGCTTTCTTT
CASSSGDFQNTEAFF
>TRBV28|NA|TRBJ1-1|few
TGTGCCAGCACCACCAGGCAGAACACTGAAGCTTTCTTT
CASTTRQNTEAFF
>TRBV28|NA|TRBJ1-5|NA
TGTGCCAGCAGCCCCGGGGGGGTTAGCAATCAGCCCCAGCATTTT
CASSPGGVSNQPQHF